These 20 T cell receptor beta chains share one sample of origin, sequenced in a study of T-cell reconstitution after alpha-beta-depleted transplantation in children (dated by TCRdb to about 2016). The sample's treatment or condition label, decoded: allogeneic hematopoietic cell transplantation with graft depleted of TCRalphabeta T cells and CD19 B cells. The library was made by PCR. This sample was sequenced with an Illumina HiSeq 2500. To normalize quantification of the TCRbeta repertoire, the TCR libraries were built with molecular barcoding that relied on unique molecular identifiers. TCRdb reworked the public reads: Q25 trimming with fastp, MiXCR clone assembly, productive beta chains retained. When rows share a CDR3 protein, they turn into one entry using the most common DNA and genes. The sample contains 300,000 to 400,000 distinct CDR3 sequences, 15% to 20% of them found a single time. Roughly 41% of the sample is held by the ten biggest clonotypes.

This sample comprised PBMCs, mostly from graft donor cells, obtained 360 days after TCRalphabeta/CD19-depleted stem cell transplant. The source of these receptors is a male patient aged 2 to 10 who had a stem cell transplant for acute lymphoblastic leukemia, so the T cells may come from the graft donor.

This chain links TRBV12-3 or TRBV12-4 with TRBJ2-2, with a possible D match to TRBD2 (6 bases). Trimming took 7 bases from V and 8 from J, leaving 8 bases between them. The CDR3 loop spans 11 amino acids. As DNA, the CDR3 is TGTGCCAGCAACGCGGGAGGGGAGCTGTTTTTT. Residues: CASNAGGELFF.

This clonotype was seen at least ten times. The CDR3 loop reads CASSPMTGPGNTIYF. Written as DNA, the CDR3 is TGTGCCAGCAGTCCCATGACAGGTCCTGGAAACACCATATATTTT. The chain recombines TRBV12-3 or TRBV12-4 with TRBJ1-3, with D perhaps TRBD1 (6 bases). Trimming cost V 5 bases and J 2 bases, with 13 bases left between them. The CDR3 contains 15 residues.

This clonotype was detected a few times. The gene calls are TRBV2 and TRBJ1-2; D unresolved. Per germline, CDR1 SNHLY and CDR2 FYNNEI. V lost 8 bases, J lost 4 bases, and 17 bases lay in between. The CDR3 consists of 14 residues. CDR3: CASSPPPGVYGYTF. The CDR3 DNA reads TGTGCCAGCTCCCCCCCTCCCGGGGTCTATGGCTACACCTTC.

This clonotype was seen a handful of times. This chain uses TRBV20-1 with TRBJ2-1, with TRBD2 matching over 8 bases. V dropped 4 bases and J dropped 3; count of bases not matched to a gene: 5. CDR3 length: 14 amino acids. Germline CDR1 and CDR2: DFQATT and SNEGSKA (reference sequence). CDR3 nucleotide sequence: TGCAGTGCTAAAACTAGCGGCTACTACAATGAGCAGTTCTTC. Residues: CSAKTSGYYNEQFF.

This CDR3 reads CASSPRRVDTQYF. CDR3 coding DNA: TGTGCCAGCAGCCCCCGAAGAGTTGATACGCAGTATTTT. The chain joins TRBV7-9 to TRBJ2-3; D is unclear. The V gene's germline CDR1 is SEHNR and CDR2 FQNEAQ (reference sequence). With 5 bases removed from V and 6 bases from J, the gap between germline ends came to 12 bases. The CDR3 runs to 13 residues.

The CDR3 DNA reads TGTGCCAGCAGCGTAGCGGAGACAGGGTGGCACGAGCAGTACTTC. Amino acid sequence: CASSVAETGWHEQYF. This chain connects TRBV9 to TRBJ2-7; 7 bases align to TRBD1. Germline-derived CDR1 and CDR2 are SGDLS and YYNGEE. The trim removed 0 bases at V and 5 bases at J, leaving 8 bases unmatched. The CDR3 has 15 amino acids. Using reference TRBV9 and TRBJ2-7 for the parts outside the CDR3, the full variable domain is DSGVTQTPKHLITATGQRVTLRCSPRSGDLSVYWYQQSLDQGLQFLIQYYNGEERAKGNILERFSAQQFPDLHSELNLSSLELGDSALYFCASSVAETGWHEQYFGPGTRLTVT.

This clonotype has a handful of counts. This chain connects TRBV10-3 to TRBJ1-5; D gene uncertain. Germline assignment: CDR1 ENHRY and CDR2 SYGVKD. The CDR3 runs to 17 residues. V lost 0 bases and J 3 bases, leaving 15 bases between the germline ends. Here the CDR3 reads CAISESKIHSSNQPQHF. The CDR3 bases are TGTGCCATCAGTGAGTCGAAGATTCACAGTTCCAATCAGCCCCAGCATTTT.

This chain joins TRBV6-1 and TRBJ2-6, with no clear D. The CDR3 is 13 amino acids. V lost 6 bases and J lost 2, with 5 bases in between. Germline CDR1 reads MNHNS; CDR2 reads SASEGT. The CDR3 reads CASRETGANVLTF. The CDR3 DNA reads as TGTGCCAGCAGAGAAACTGGGGCCAACGTCCTGACTTTC.

This clonotype was seen more than once but under ten times. CDR3 residues: CASSYDPPGELFF. As DNA, the CDR3 is TGTGCCAGCAGTTACGACCCCCCCGGGGAGCTGTTTTTT. V and J are TRBV6-5 and TRBJ2-2, with D hard to call. Germline V CDR1 and CDR2: MNHEY, SVGAGI. The CDR3 has 13 amino acids. The V end lost 2 bases, the J end lost 6 bases, and 7 bases lay between the germline ends.

Only a few counts were recorded for this clonotype. The rearrangement uses TRBV20-1 and TRBJ2-2; the match to TRBD2 covers 12 bases. Germline V gives CDR1 DFQATT, CDR2 SNEGSKA (reference sequence). This CDR3 is built from 15 residues. V lost 5 bases, J lost 5 bases, and 6 bases stayed unmatched. The CDR3 here is CSARLAGVRTGELFF. CDR3 in DNA: TGCAGTGCTCGACTAGCGGGAGTGAGAACCGGGGAGCTGTTTTTT.

This clonotype has a handful of counts. The chain recombines TRBV25-1 with TRBJ2-3, with no clear D. Germline V gives CDR1 MGHDK, CDR2 SYGVNS. V gave up 3 bases and J gave up 1 base, with 20 bases separating them. This CDR3 region has 18 residues. Here the CDR3 reads CASSDSTRNGPGTDTQYF. CDR3 in DNA: TGTGCCAGCAGTGACTCAACCCGTAACGGGCCGGGCACAGATACGCAGTATTTT.

The rearrangement joins TRBV11-2 to TRBJ2-3; D gene ambiguous. The length of the CDR3 is 18 residues. V lost 0 bases and J lost 0, with 16 bases in between. CDR1 SGHAT and CDR2 FQNNGV come from the germline V gene. CDR3 coding DNA: TGTGCCAGCAGCTTAGATCTGTTGACACGCCTTAGCACAGATACGCAGTATTTT. Translation: CASSLDLLTRLSTDTQYF. Drawing the rest from reference TRBV11-2 and TRBJ2-3, the complete variable domain is EAGVAQSPRYKIIEKRQSVAFWCNPISGHATLYWYQQILGQGPKLLIQFQNNGVVDDSQLPKDRFSAERLKGVDSTLKIQPAKLEDSAVYLCASSLDLLTRLSTDTQYFGPGTRLTVL.

This clonotype occurred many times. The chain is built from TRBV28 and TRBJ1-4; unclear D gene. V lost 5 bases to trimming and J lost 7 bases, with 14 bases between them. This CDR3 is built from 14 residues. CDR1 and CDR2 from the germline V gene are MDHEN and SYDVKM. The chain's CDR3 is CASSLRAGREKLFF. The CDR3 bases are TGTGCCAGCAGTCTCCGGGCTGGGCGTGAAAAACTGTTTTTT.

The chain links TRBV5-1 to TRBJ2-7; 13 bases agree with TRBD2. The V gene's germline CDR1 is SGHRS and CDR2 YFSETQ. The CDR3 loop spans 16 amino acids. J gave up 2 bases and V 4 bases, and 6 bases lay outside the gene matches. The CDR3 coding sequence is TGCGCCAGCAGCCTGGGACTAGCGGGACCCACCTACGAGCAGTACTTC. Translated: CASSLGLAGPTYEQYF.

This clonotype has a count of ten or more. The gene calls are TRBV3-1 and TRBJ2-2, with TRBD2 as a possible D gene (5 bases). With 4 bases removed from V and 7 bases from J, the gap between germline ends came to 10 bases. Germline values: CDR1 LGHDT, CDR2 YNNKEL (reference sequence). The length of the CDR3 is 13 residues. In nucleotides, the CDR3 is TGTGCCAGCAGCCCTATAGGAGGCGGGGAGCTGTTTTTT. Its translation: CASSPIGGGELFF. Variable domain in full (rest from reference TRBV3-1 and TRBJ2-2): DTAVSQTPKYLVTQMGNDKSIKCEQNLGHDTMYWYKQDSKKFLKIMFSYNNKELIINETVPNRFSPKSPDKAHLNLHINSLELGDSAVYFCASSPIGGGELFFGEGSRLTVL.

The chain has TRBV20-1 and TRBJ2-7, with 9 bases lining up with TRBD1. Germline CDR1 and CDR2: DFQATT and SNEGSKA (reference sequence). CDR3 size: 16 residues. V shed 4 bases, J shed 3 bases, and the junction held 13 bases outside the gene matches. The CDR3: CSAISYAGTGIYEQYF. CDR3 nucleotides: TGCAGTGCTATATCCTATGCCGGGACAGGGATCTACGAGCAGTACTTC.

Many counts were recorded for this clonotype. The rearrangement joins TRBV9 to TRBJ2-4, with TRBD2 as a possible D gene (6 bases). Germline V gives CDR1 SGDLS, CDR2 YYNGEE. The CDR3 contains 13 residues. Trimming cost V 5 bases and J 8 bases, with 14 bases left between them. The CDR3 loop is CASSGGSVDIQYF. The CDR3 nucleotides are TGTGCCAGCAGTGGGGGGAGTGTGGACATTCAGTACTTC.

The rearrangement uses TRBV20-1 and TRBJ1-3; D uncertain. Germline loops: CDR1 DFQATT, CDR2 SNEGSKA (reference sequence). Between the trimmed V and J ends, which lost 3 bases and 2 bases, there was a span of 8 bases. The CDR3 spans 13 residues. The CDR3 loop is CSASTSAGNTIYF. The CDR3 DNA is TGCAGTGCTAGCACCAGTGCTGGAAACACCATATATTTT.

The chain uses TRBV20-1 and TRBJ2-5; TRBD2 aligns across 7 bases. V was pared by 1 base and J by 1 base, with 12 bases of the junction left unmatched. Germline lookup yields CDR1 DFQATT and CDR2 SNEGSKA (reference sequence). The CDR3 is made up of 17 amino acids. In DNA, the CDR3 is TGCAGTGCTAGAGCCTATTTAGGGAGGGCGGCCCAAGAGACCCAGTACTTC. It codes for CSARAYLGRAAQETQYF.

The rearrangement uses TRBV4-1 and TRBJ2-3, with 7 bases lining up with TRBD2. The J segment lost 2 bases and the V segment lost 3 bases, leaving 8 bases of the junction unmatched. The V gene's germline CDR1 is MGHRA and CDR2 YSYEKL. The CDR3 extends over 16 amino acids. This CDR3 reads CASSQPLGLSTDTQYF. CDR3 bases: TGCGCCAGCAGCCAGCCTTTGGGACTATCCACAGATACGCAGTATTTT.